One sample yielded the 5 T cell receptor beta chains listed below, sequenced in a study of cytomegalovirus exposure and HLA in healthy donors. With 60 Vbeta and 13 Jbeta primers, the PCR was carried out. Produced via immunoSEQ multiplex PCR; TCRdb's table is partial and in-frame only. The sample shows some 140,000 clones, around 75% of them seen only once. Sequencing used PBMCs. The receptors here all came from a man aged 30-40 years in good health and CMV-seronegative.

This clone was counted at least ten times. This sequence joins TRBV7-9 and TRBJ1-4; a possible D gene is TRBD1 (5 bases). The CDR3 runs 15 residues. The germline CDR1 and CDR2 sequences are SEHNR and FQNEAQ (reference sequence). Trimming took 5 bases from V and 4 from J, leaving 14 bases between them. In DNA, the CDR3 is TGTGCCAGCAGCCCCGTGGGGGGGGTTAATGAAAAACTGTTTTTT. Amino acid sequence: CASSPVGGVNEKLFF. Together with reference TRBV7-9 and TRBJ1-4, the CDR3 gives the full variable domain: DTGVSQNPRHKITKRGQNVTFRCDPISEHNRLYWYRQTLGQGPEFLTYFQNEAQLEKSRLLSDRFSAERPKGSFSTLEIQRTEQGDSAMYLCASSPVGGVNEKLFFGSGTQLSVL.

V usage is TRBV5-1 and J usage is TRBJ1-1; no reliable D call. Germline V gene data show CDR1 as SGHRS and CDR2 as YFSETQ. The CDR3 covers 13 residues. The germline V and J ends were trimmed by 0 bases and 4 bases, with 7 bases remaining between them. The CDR3: CASSLEGSTEAFF. The CDR3 DNA reads TGCGCCAGCAGCTTGGAAGGGAGCACTGAAGCTTTCTTT.

The chain combines TRBV11-2 with TRBJ2-2, with TRBD2 matching 9 bases. Germline CDR1 reads SGHAT; CDR2 reads FQNNGV. V lost 5 bases, J lost 0 bases, and 7 bases stayed unmatched. The CDR3 covers 17 residues. The DNA of the CDR3 is TGTGCCAGCAGCCCCCGAGGCGGGGGGGCGAACACCGGGGAGCTGTTTTTT. Its protein product is CASSPRGGGANTGELFF.

The CDR3 DNA is TGTGCCAGCAGTCCTGAGGGGGGGTATGAGCAGTTCTTC. Its protein is CASSPEGGYEQFF. This sequence joins TRBV6-5 and TRBJ2-1; weak D call: TRBD2 (7 bases). The CDR3 sequence is 13 residues long. Deletions cut 5 bases from V and 8 bases from J, with 13 bases between. Germline V gives CDR1 MNHEY, CDR2 SVGAGI.

The rearrangement uses TRBV25-1 and TRBJ2-7; TRBD2 aligns across 7 bases. CDR1 MGHDK and CDR2 SYGVNS come from the germline V gene. The CDR3 is 14 residues long. V was pared by 1 base and J by 9 bases, with 9 bases of the junction left unmatched. CDR3 in DNA: TGTGCCAGCAGTGAATCGGCTAGCGGAGGTGTGCAGTACTTC. Encoded protein: CASSESASGGVQYF.